This paragraph reports one TCR beta chain. These data belong to a study of shared clonotypes between healthy human individuals. Clones were sequenced by immunoSEQ multiplex PCR, and TCRdb holds only the in-frame ones, with some missing. This sample has millions of clones, with approximately 95% found just once. Per the germline V gene, CDR1 is SNHLY and CDR2 is FYNNEI. J gave up 6 bases and V 11 bases, and 11 bases lay outside the gene matches. This CDR3 comprises 14 residues. Sample: naive CD4+ T cells from PBMCs. Indicated subset: CD45RA+ positively selected. The sequence came from a young man in good health. Some clones in this sample may be carry-over from other donors' samples. The V call is TRBV2, the J call TRBJ2-7; TRBD2 aligns across 12 bases. This chain's CDR3 is CAGTRLAGELEQYF. CDR3 nucleotide sequence: TGTGCCGGTACCAGACTAGCGGGAGAACTCGAGCAGTACTTC. Full variable domain (remainder filled in from reference TRBV2 and TRBJ2-7): EPEVTQTPSHQVTQMGQEVILRCVPISNHLYFYWYRQILGQKVEFLVSFYNNEISEKSEIFDDQFSVERPDGSNFTLKIRSTKLEDSAMYFCAGTRLAGELEQYFGPGTRLTVT.